The clone carrying this T cell receptor (beta chain) was counted at least ten times. The antigen is not known. This sample was included in a study of molecular identifiers for immune sequencing clone quantification. The overall study: The replicates split RNA from roughly 20,000 or 100,000 naive CD8 cells five ways and sequenced four.

The length of the CDR3 is 17 residues. Germline CDR1 MDHEN, CDR2 SYDVKM. Trimming took 2 bases from V and 3 from J, leaving 20 bases between them. Overall study results and limits: Barcode-sharing identical TCR molecules could underestimate highly expanded clone sizes. The study found clones above 20 RNA copies held over 99% of effector molecules and under 1% in naive cells.

Sorting selected naive CD8 T cells with a CD8+CD4-CCR7+CD45RA+ phenotype. MiXCR was run by TCRdb on the PCR reads, yielding one entry per CDR3 protein. The data hold approximately 630,000 distinct CDR3 sequences, with roughly 25% observed a single time. The chain employs TRBV28 and TRBJ2-7; D possibly uses TRBD1 or TRBD2 (5 bases each). Sequencing was performed on naive CD8+ T cells from blood, with Jurkat cell RNA spiked in. The subset is: FACS-sorted CD8+CD4-CCR7+CD45RA+ naive T cells. This receptor was obtained from a human donor in good health. Some libraries in this study had Jurkat cell RNA spiked in. This CDR3 reads CASSLEFARGTLYEQYF. Written as DNA, the CDR3 is TGTGCCAGCAGTTTAGAGTTCGCCCGGGGCACCCTCTACGAGCAGTACTTC. The full variable domain, its missing parts supplied by reference TRBV28 and TRBJ2-7, is DVKVTQSSRYLVKRTGEKVFLECVQDMDHENMFWYRQDPGLGLRLIYFSYDVKMKEKGDIPEGYSVSREKKERFSLILESASTNQTSMYLCASSLEFARGTLYEQYFGPGTRLTVT.